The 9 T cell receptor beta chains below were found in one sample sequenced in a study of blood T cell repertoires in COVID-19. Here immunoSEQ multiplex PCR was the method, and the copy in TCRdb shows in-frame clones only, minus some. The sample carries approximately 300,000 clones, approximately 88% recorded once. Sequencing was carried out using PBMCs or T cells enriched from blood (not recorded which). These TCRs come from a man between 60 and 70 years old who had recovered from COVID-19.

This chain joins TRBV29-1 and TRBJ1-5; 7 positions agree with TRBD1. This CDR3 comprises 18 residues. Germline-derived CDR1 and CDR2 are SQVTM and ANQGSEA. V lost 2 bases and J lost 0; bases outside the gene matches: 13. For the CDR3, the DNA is TGCAGCGTTGAATTAGTACCAGGGGGACGATATAGCAATCAGCCCCAGCATTTT. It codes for CSVELVPGGRYSNQPQHF.

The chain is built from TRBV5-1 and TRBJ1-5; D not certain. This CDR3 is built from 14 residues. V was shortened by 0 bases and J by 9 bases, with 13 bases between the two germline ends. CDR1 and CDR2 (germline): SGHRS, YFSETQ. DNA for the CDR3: TGCGCCAGCAGCTTGGACGGAAGCGAAGGGCCCCAGCATTTT. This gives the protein CASSLDGSEGPQHF.

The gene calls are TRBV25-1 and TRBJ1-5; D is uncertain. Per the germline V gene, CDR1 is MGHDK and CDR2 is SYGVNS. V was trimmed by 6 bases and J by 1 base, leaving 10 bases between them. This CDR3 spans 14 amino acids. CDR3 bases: TGTGCCAGCAGCGACGACATAAGCAATCAGCCCCAGCATTTT. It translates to CASSDDISNQPQHF.

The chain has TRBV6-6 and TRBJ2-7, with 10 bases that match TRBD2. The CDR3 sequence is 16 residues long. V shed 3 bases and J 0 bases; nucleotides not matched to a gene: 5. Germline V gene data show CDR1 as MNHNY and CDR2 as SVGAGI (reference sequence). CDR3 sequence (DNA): TGTGCCAGCAGTTATGGGACTAGCGTGAGCTCCTACGAGCAGTACTTC. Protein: CASSYGTSVSSYEQYF.

CDR3 DNA sequence: TGTGCCAGCAGTGGGGTAGAGGGGGCAGAGAACTATGGCTACACCTTC. Its translation: CASSGVEGAENYGYTF. This sequence joins TRBV2 and TRBJ1-2; 7 bases align to TRBD1. Unmatched junction bases numbered 10, after V lost 4 bases and J lost 2 bases. This CDR3 has 16 residues. The germline CDR1 and CDR2 sequences are SNHLY and FYNNEI. The full variable domain, with the rest looked up from reference TRBV2 and TRBJ1-2, is EPEVTQTPSHQVTQMGQEVILRCVPISNHLYFYWYRQILGQKVEFLVSFYNNEISEKSEIFDDQFSVERPDGSNFTLKIRSTKLEDSAMYFCASSGVEGAENYGYTFGSGTRLTVV.

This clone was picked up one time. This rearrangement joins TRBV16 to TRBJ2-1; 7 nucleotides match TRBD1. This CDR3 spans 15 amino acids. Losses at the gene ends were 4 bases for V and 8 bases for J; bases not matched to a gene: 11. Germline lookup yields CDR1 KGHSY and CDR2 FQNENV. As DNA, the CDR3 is TGTGCCAGCAGCCCACTCGGGAACAGGGGATATGAGCAGTTCTTC. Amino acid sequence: CASSPLGNRGYEQFF.

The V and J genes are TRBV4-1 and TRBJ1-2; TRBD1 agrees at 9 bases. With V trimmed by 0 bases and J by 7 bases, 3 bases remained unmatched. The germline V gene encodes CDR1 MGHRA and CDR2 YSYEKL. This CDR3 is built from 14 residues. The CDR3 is CASSQDGTGFGYTF. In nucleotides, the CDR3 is TGCGCCAGCAGCCAAGATGGGACAGGGTTTGGCTACACCTTC.

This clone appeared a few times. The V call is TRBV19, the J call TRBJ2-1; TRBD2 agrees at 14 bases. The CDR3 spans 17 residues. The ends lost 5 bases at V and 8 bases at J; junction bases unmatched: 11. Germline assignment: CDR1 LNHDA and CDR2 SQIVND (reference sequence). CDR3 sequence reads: CASSDQGLAGVGDEQFF. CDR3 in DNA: TGTGCCAGTAGTGACCAGGGACTAGCGGGAGTAGGCGATGAGCAGTTCTTC.

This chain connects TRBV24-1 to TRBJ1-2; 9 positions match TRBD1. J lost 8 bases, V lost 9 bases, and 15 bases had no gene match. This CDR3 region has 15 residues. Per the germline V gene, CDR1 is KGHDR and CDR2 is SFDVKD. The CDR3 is CATAGTGPHQAGYTF. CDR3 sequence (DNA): TGTGCCACCGCCGGGACAGGGCCCCATCAGGCCGGCTACACCTTC.